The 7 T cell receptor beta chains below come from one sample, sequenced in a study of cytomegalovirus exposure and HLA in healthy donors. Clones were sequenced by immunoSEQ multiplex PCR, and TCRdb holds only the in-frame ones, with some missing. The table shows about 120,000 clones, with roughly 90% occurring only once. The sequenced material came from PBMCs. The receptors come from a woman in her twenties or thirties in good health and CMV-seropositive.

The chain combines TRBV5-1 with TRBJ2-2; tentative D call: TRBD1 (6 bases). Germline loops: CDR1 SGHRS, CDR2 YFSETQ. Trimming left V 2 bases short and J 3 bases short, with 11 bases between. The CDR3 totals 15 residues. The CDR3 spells CASSLQGTDTGELFF. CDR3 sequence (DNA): TGCGCCAGCAGCTTACAGGGTACGGACACCGGGGAGCTGTTTTTT.

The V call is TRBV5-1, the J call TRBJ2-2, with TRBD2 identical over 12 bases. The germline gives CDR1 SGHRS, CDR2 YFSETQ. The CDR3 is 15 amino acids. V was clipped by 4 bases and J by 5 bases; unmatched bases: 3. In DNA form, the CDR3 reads TGCGCCAGCAGCATGGGGACTAGCGGGACCGGGGAGCTGTTTTTT. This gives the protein CASSMGTSGTGELFF.

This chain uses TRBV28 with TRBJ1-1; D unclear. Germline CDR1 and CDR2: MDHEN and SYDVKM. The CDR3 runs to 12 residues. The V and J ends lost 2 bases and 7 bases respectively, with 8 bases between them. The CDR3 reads CASSLPGGEAFF. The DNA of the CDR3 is TGTGCCAGCAGTTTACCGGGAGGTGAAGCTTTCTTT. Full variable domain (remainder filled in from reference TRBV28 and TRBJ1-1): DVKVTQSSRYLVKRTGEKVFLECVQDMDHENMFWYRQDPGLGLRLIYFSYDVKMKEKGDIPEGYSVSREKKERFSLILESASTNQTSMYLCASSLPGGEAFFGQGTRLTVV.

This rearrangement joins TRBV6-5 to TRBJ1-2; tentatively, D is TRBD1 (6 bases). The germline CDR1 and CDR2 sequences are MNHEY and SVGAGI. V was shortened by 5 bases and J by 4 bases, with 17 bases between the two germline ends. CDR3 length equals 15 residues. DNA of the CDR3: TGTGCCAGCAGTGCGACAGGCAACACGGGCTATGGCTACACCTTC. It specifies CASSATGNTGYGYTF.

For the CDR3, the DNA is TGTGCCAGCAGCGCCGCGGCAGGGGACTACGAGCAGTACTTC. Amino acid sequence: CASSAAAGDYEQYF. This chain links TRBV28 with TRBJ2-7, with D tentatively TRBD1 (6 bases). With 6 bases removed from V and 3 bases from J, the gap between germline ends came to 15 bases. The CDR3 has 14 residues. Germline V lookup: CDR1 MDHEN, CDR2 SYDVKM.

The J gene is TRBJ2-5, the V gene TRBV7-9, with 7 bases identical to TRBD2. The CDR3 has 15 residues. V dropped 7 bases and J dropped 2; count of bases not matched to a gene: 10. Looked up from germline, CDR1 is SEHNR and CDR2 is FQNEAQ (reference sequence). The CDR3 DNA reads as TGTGCCAGCAAGATCATAGCGGGCGGTCAAGAGACCCAGTACTTC. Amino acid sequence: CASKIIAGGQETQYF.

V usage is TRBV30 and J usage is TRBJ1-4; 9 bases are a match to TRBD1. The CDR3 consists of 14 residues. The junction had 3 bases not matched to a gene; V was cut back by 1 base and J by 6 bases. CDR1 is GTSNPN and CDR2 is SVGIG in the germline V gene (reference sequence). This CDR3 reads CAWSGDRGYEKLFF. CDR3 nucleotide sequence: TGTGCCTGGAGTGGAGACAGGGGGTATGAAAAACTGTTTTTT.